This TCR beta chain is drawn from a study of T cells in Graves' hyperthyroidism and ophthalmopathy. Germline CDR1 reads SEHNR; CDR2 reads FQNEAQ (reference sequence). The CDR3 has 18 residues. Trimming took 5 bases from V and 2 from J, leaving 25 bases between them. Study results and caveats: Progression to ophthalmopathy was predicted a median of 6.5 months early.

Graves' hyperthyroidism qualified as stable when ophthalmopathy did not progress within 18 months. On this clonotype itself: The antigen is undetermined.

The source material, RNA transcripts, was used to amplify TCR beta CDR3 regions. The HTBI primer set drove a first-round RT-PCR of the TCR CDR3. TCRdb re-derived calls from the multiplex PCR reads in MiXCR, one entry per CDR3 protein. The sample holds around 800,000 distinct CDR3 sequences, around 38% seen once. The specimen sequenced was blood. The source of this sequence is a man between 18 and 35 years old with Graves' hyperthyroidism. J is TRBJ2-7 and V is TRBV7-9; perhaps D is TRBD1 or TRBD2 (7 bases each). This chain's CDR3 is CASSQERGGQLPPYEQYF. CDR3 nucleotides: TGTGCCAGCAGCCAAGAGAGGGGGGGACAGCTCCCTCCCTACGAGCAGTACTTC.